This T cell receptor (beta chain) was captured in a study of cytomegalovirus exposure and HLA in healthy donors. Germline lookup yields CDR1 MNHEY and CDR2 SMNVEV (reference sequence). V shed 2 bases and J shed 3 bases, with 8 bases lying between them. The CDR3 is 14 amino acids. The PCR had 60 Vbeta and 13 Jbeta primers. Assay used: immunoSEQ multiplex PCR; TCRdb lists only in-frame clones, some missing. The repertoire table contains around 33,000 clones. The origin of this receptor is a woman aged 40-49 years in good health and CMV-seropositive. Source material: PBMCs. The chain recombines TRBV27 with TRBJ1-5; D ambiguous. The CDR3 reads CASSLRGFNQPQHF. CDR3 in DNA: TGTGCCAGCAGTTTAAGAGGCTTCAATCAGCCCCAGCATTTT.